These 27 T cell receptor beta chains were all obtained from the same sample, sequenced in a study of human T cells and chemical hapten exposure. TCRdb re-called the RACE reads with MiXCR, one entry per CDR3 protein. Of fewer than 150,000 distinct CDR3 sequences detected, around an eighth appear once; the ten largest clones hold around 2.8%. Time point reported: pre-sensitization, week 0. Treatment given: therapeutic diphenylcyclopropenone sensitization with weekly scalp DPC. Sample: whole blood, taken in connection with sensitization to the hapten diphenylcyclopropenone (DPC). The source is a woman aged 18-30 years with alopecia areata. Some clones in this sample may be carry-over from other donors' samples.

This clonotype was seen repeatedly, ten times or more. This chain uses TRBV4-2 with TRBJ2-7, with 9 bases identical to TRBD2. This CDR3 spans 16 amino acids. Germline V gene lookup returns CDR1 LGHNA and CDR2 YNFKEQ. Losses at the gene ends were 1 base for V and 2 bases for J; bases not matched to a gene: 6. In DNA, the CDR3 is TGTGCCAGCAGCCAAGTGTCTAGCGGGGCCACCTACGAGCAGTACTTC. Amino acid sequence: CASSQVSSGATYEQYF.

The chain is built from TRBV19 and TRBJ2-1; TRBD2 matches at 13 bases. The V gene end was trimmed by 6 bases and the J gene end by 7 bases; junction bases not matched to a gene: 6. The CDR3 runs 15 residues. Per the germline V gene, CDR1 is LNHDA and CDR2 is SQIVND (reference sequence). Here the CDR3 DNA reads TGTGCCAGTAGAACCGGGACTAGCGGGGCGAATGAGCAGTTCTTC. Translation gives CASRTGTSGANEQFF.

This clonotype was detected a few times. The chain employs TRBV29-1 and TRBJ2-2, with TRBD1 matching over 8 bases. CDR1 SQVTM and CDR2 ANQGSEA come from the germline V gene. The V and J ends lost 4 bases and 4 bases, in that order; junction bases with no gene match: 5. CDR3 size: 14 residues. The CDR3 DNA reads as TGCAGCGTTGCTGGACAGGGTCGCACCGGGGAGCTGTTTTTT. Translating gives CSVAGQGRTGELFF.

This clonotype has at least ten counts. The CDR3 sequence: CASIGGSQETQYF. The DNA of the CDR3 is TGTGCCAGCATAGGTGGGTCTCAAGAGACCCAGTACTTC. V gene TRBV27 combines with J gene TRBJ2-5, with D uncertain. Per the germline V gene, CDR1 is MNHEY and CDR2 is SMNVEV (reference sequence). This CDR3 contains 13 residues. The germline V and J ends were trimmed by 7 bases and 2 bases, with 11 bases remaining between them.

V gene TRBV7-3 combines with J gene TRBJ1-2; 10 nucleotides align to TRBD1. The germline gives CDR1 SGHTA, CDR2 FQGTGA. CDR3 length: 15 amino acids. Trimming removed 0 bases from V and 4 bases from J; junction bases left unmatched: 2. Here the CDR3 DNA reads TGTGCCAGCAGCTTAACGGGGACAGGGGCCTATGGCTACACCTTC. This sequence encodes CASSLTGTGAYGYTF.

The genes are TRBV30 and TRBJ1-2; the D is unclear. CDR3 length equals 14 residues. V lost 7 bases and J 4 bases, leaving 19 bases between the germline ends. Germline V lookup: CDR1 GTSNPN, CDR2 SVGIG (reference sequence). CDR3 region: CASPMGGPLYGYTF. In nucleotides, the CDR3 is TGTGCCTCCCCGATGGGAGGGCCCCTCTATGGCTACACCTTC.

This clonotype showed up many times. This chain joins TRBV7-2 and TRBJ1-6; D not certain. This CDR3 is built from 14 residues. Trimming took off 5 bases at V and 4 bases at J, with 9 bases between the two ends. The germline V gene encodes CDR1 SGHTA and CDR2 FQGNSA. For the CDR3, the DNA is TGTGCCAGCAGCACGGACGGTTATAATTCACCCCTCCACTTT. It encodes CASSTDGYNSPLHF.

This clonotype was recorded once. Since a much larger clone is just one base distant, this may be a read error. V is TRBV7-2 and J is TRBJ1-6; D remains unclear. CDR3 length: 14 amino acids. Per the germline V gene, CDR1 is SGHTA and CDR2 is FQGNSA. With 5 bases removed from V and 12 bases from J, the gap between germline ends came to 17 bases. CDR3: CASSRAGESLPLHF. In DNA form, the CDR3 reads TGTGCCAGCAGCCGGGCTGGCGAAAGCCTACCCCTCCACTTT.

The chain joins TRBV7-3 to TRBJ2-1, with D unresolved. Germline CDR1 reads SGHTA; CDR2 reads FQGTGA. Trimming shortened V by 2 bases and J by 4 bases, and 18 bases separated the two germline ends. CDR3 length: 17 residues. CDR3 sequence (DNA): TGTGCCAGCAGCTTAGACCACACGGCGAGCCGTTACAATGAGCAGTTCTTC. It specifies CASSLDHTASRYNEQFF.

Ten or more counts support this clonotype. The chain recombines TRBV27 with TRBJ2-3; 10 nucleotides line up with TRBD2. The CDR3 runs 16 residues. Germline assignment: CDR1 MNHEY and CDR2 SMNVEV (reference sequence). V dropped 5 bases and J dropped 6; count of bases not matched to a gene: 11. CDR3 region: CASSHRGTSAADTQYF. CDR3 nucleotides: TGTGCCAGCAGTCACCGAGGGACTAGCGCGGCGGATACGCAGTATTTT.

This clonotype was counted at least ten times. V usage is TRBV12-3 or TRBV12-4 and J usage is TRBJ2-5, with a tentative D call TRBD1 (5 bases). This CDR3 has 13 amino acids. V was clipped by 1 base and J by 4 bases, with 7 bases between them. The CDR3 loop reads CASSLEGVETQYF. As DNA, the CDR3 is TGTGCCAGCAGTTTAGAAGGGGTAGAGACCCAGTACTTC.

This clonotype was observed a handful of times. The rearrangement links TRBV29-1 to TRBJ2-3, with D possibly matching TRBD1 (6 bases). Germline assignment: CDR1 SQVTM and CDR2 ANQGSEA. The CDR3 loop spans 15 amino acids. The V and J ends lost 3 bases and 3 bases respectively, with 16 bases between them. The CDR3 DNA is TGCAGCGTTGAGTCGACTGGGGGCGAGACAGATACGCAGTATTTT. It yields the protein CSVESTGGETDTQYF.

The sample holds many counts of this clonotype. The chain's CDR3 is CASSVEGYTYEQYF. CDR3 bases: TGTGCCAGCAGCGTAGAGGGTTACACCTACGAGCAGTACTTC. The chain recombines TRBV9 with TRBJ2-7; D call uncertain. Germline V gene data show CDR1 as SGDLS and CDR2 as YYNGEE. The CDR3 totals 14 residues. V gave up 0 bases and J gave up 2 bases, with 9 bases separating them.

The chain links TRBV19 to TRBJ1-2; D may be TRBD1 (5 bases). V was clipped by 2 bases and J by 7 bases, with 11 bases between them. The germline V gene has CDR1 LNHDA and CDR2 SQIVND (reference sequence). The CDR3 contains 13 residues. The CDR3 reads CASSIRGAVGYTF. DNA for the CDR3: TGTGCCAGTAGTATACGTGGGGCAGTTGGCTACACCTTC.

V gene TRBV6-4 combines with J gene TRBJ2-3, with TRBD2 matching over 10 bases. CDR3 length: 15 residues. Trimming took 4 bases from V and 4 from J; bases not matched to a gene: 5. Germline V gene lookup returns CDR1 MRHNA and CDR2 SNTAGT. The CDR3 coding sequence is TGTGCCAGCAGTGCTGAGCGGGGGGGCCCAGATACGCAGTATTTT. It translates to CASSAERGGPDTQYF.

This clonotype was detected many times. The chain employs TRBV9 and TRBJ2-3; D gene ambiguous. Trimming cost V 3 bases and J 2 bases, with 4 bases left between them. Germline-derived CDR1 and CDR2 are SGDLS and YYNGEE. CDR3 length equals 12 residues. The CDR3: CASSDDTDTQYF. The DNA of the CDR3 is TGTGCCAGCAGCGACGACACAGATACGCAGTATTTT.

V is TRBV7-2 and J is TRBJ1-2, with 8 positions matching TRBD1. Germline trimming cut 5 bases from V and 4 bases from J; bases unmatched to any gene: 6. The CDR3 extends over 14 amino acids. Germline values: CDR1 SGHTA, CDR2 FQGNSA. The CDR3 region has the DNA TGTGCCAGCAGCGCCGGGACAGGACCCTATGGCTACACCTTC. Its protein is CASSAGTGPYGYTF. Drawing the rest from reference TRBV7-2 and TRBJ1-2, the complete variable domain is GAGVSQSPSNKVTEKGKDVELRCDPISGHTALYWYRQSLGQGLEFLIYFQGNSAPDKSGLPSDRFSAERTGGSVSTLTIQRTQQEDSAVYLCASSAGTGPYGYTFGSGTRLTVV.

This clonotype was observed a few times. The V call is TRBV16, the J call TRBJ1-2, with no clear D. The CDR3 length is 12 residues. Germline-derived CDR1 and CDR2 are KGHSY and FQNENV. V dropped 0 bases and J dropped 10 bases, with 9 bases sitting between them. Written as DNA, the CDR3 is TGTGCCAGCAGCCAATCTTGGCAAGTCTACACCTTC. Its translation is CASSQSWQVYTF.

The chain uses TRBV7-6 and TRBJ1-4; perhaps TRBD1 as D (6 bases). This CDR3 has 17 residues. V was trimmed by 2 bases and J by 6 bases, leaving 19 bases between them. The germline V gene encodes CDR1 SGHVS and CDR2 FNYEAQ. The CDR3 is CASSLSLQVWGHEKLFF. CDR3 DNA sequence: TGTGCCAGCAGCTTAAGCCTACAGGTTTGGGGGCATGAAAAACTGTTTTTT. Complete variable domain (other parts from reference TRBV7-6 and TRBJ1-4): GAGVSQSPRYKVTKRGQDVALRCDPISGHVSLYWYRQALGQGPEFLTYFNYEAQQDKSGLPNDRFSAERPEGSISTLTIQRTEQRDSAMYRCASSLSLQVWGHEKLFFGSGTQLSVL.

The table lists this clonotype with a few counts. J is TRBJ2-1 and V is TRBV7-7; the match to TRBD2 covers 13 bases. CDR3 size: 15 residues. Trimming cost V 5 bases and J 5 bases; bases outside gene matches: 3. Per the germline V gene, CDR1 is SSHAT and CDR2 is FNYEAQ (reference sequence). The CDR3 region is CASSPGLAGHNEQFF. CDR3 nucleotides: TGTGCCAGCAGCCCGGGACTAGCGGGGCACAATGAGCAGTTCTTC.

This clonotype has more than one count but fewer than ten. The gene calls are TRBV5-1 and TRBJ1-1; no clear D gene. The CDR3 sequence is 14 residues long. Germline loops: CDR1 SGHRS, CDR2 YFSETQ. V lost 3 bases to trimming and J lost 1 base, with 10 bases between them. The CDR3 nucleotides read TGCGCCAGCAGCTCAGGCGGGTCGAACACTGAAGCTTTCTTT. Its translation is CASSSGGSNTEAFF.

This clonotype was counted a few times. The chain couples TRBV24-1 to TRBJ1-1, with TRBD1 matching 7 bases. Germline V lookup: CDR1 KGHDR, CDR2 SFDVKD. This CDR3 is built from 17 residues. V dropped 2 bases and J dropped 7; count of bases not matched to a gene: 15. The CDR3: CATSDSRPGQHPFEAFF. For the CDR3, the DNA is TGTGCCACCAGTGATTCCAGACCGGGACAGCATCCGTTTGAAGCTTTCTTT.

The V call is TRBV5-1, the J call TRBJ1-4; the D gene is possibly TRBD1 (6 bases). The CDR3 length is 16 residues. Germline CDR1 SGHRS, CDR2 YFSETQ. V was clipped by 3 bases and J by 3 bases, with 15 bases between them. CDR3 DNA: TGCGCCAGCAGCTCGGGACACAGGGATCCTAATGAAAAACTGTTTTTT. As protein: CASSSGHRDPNEKLFF.

V usage is TRBV9 and J usage is TRBJ2-2; D uncertain. In germline, CDR1 is SGDLS, CDR2 YYNGEE. The CDR3 runs 13 residues. Trimming took 2 bases from V and 8 from J, leaving 10 bases between them. The CDR3 region has the DNA TGTGCCAGCAGCGTCGGCTATCCGGGGGAGCTGTTTTTT. Amino acids: CASSVGYPGELFF.

This clonotype was seen many times. The gene calls are TRBV12-3 or TRBV12-4 and TRBJ1-2, with D possibly matching TRBD1 (6 bases). The CDR3 has 13 residues. The V end lost 4 bases, the J end lost 0 bases, and 6 bases lay between the germline ends. The CDR3 sequence is CASSWTANYGYTF. CDR3 DNA: TGTGCCAGCAGTTGGACAGCTAACTATGGCTACACCTTC.

The J gene is TRBJ2-7, the V gene TRBV20-1; D is uncertain. The V end lost 1 base, the J end lost 7 bases, and 17 bases lay between the germline ends. CDR3 length equals 14 residues. Germline V gene sequence: CDR1 DFQATT, CDR2 SNEGSKA (reference sequence). The CDR3 protein is CSARVQAGIREQYF. For the CDR3, the DNA is TGCAGTGCTAGAGTTCAAGCTGGGATAAGGGAGCAGTACTTC.

The chain recombines TRBV20-1 with TRBJ2-5; D uncertain. This CDR3 is 12 amino acids long. V was trimmed by 8 bases and J by 4 bases, leaving 14 bases between them. Germline V gives CDR1 DFQATT, CDR2 SNEGSKA (reference sequence). The CDR3 spells CSFRHLGETQYF. The CDR3 DNA follows: TGCAGTTTCCGACATCTCGGAGAGACCCAGTACTTC.